Sequencing of this T cell receptor (beta chain) was carried out in a study of shared clonotypes between healthy human individuals. The naive CD8 subset, CD45RO-negative cells positively selected for CCR7, excluded terminally differentiated effector memory CD45RA+ cells. The assay was immunoSEQ multiplex PCR, and TCRdb's table has in-frame clones only and misses some. The data hold around 1.9 million clones, with about 93% observed a single time. Deletions cut 5 bases from V and 7 bases from J, with 9 bases between. The CDR3 has 12 residues. Per germline, CDR1 SGHTA and CDR2 FQGNSA. J is TRBJ2-1 and V is TRBV7-2; D remains unclear. This clonotype was obtained from a man younger than 35 in good health. Some clones in this sample may be carry-over from other donors' samples. Sequencing was done on a sample of naive CD8+ T cells from PBMCs. CDR3 region: CASSTRWNEQFF. The CDR3 coding sequence is TGTGCCAGCAGCACCCGTTGGAATGAGCAGTTCTTC.